This entry lists 19 T cell receptor beta chains sequenced from one sample in a study of T-cell memory formation after mild COVID-19. TCRdb called the 5' RACE reads again in MiXCR, with one record for every CDR3 protein. This sample yields under 650,000 distinct CDR3 sequences, of which about a sixth are seen a single time; around 12% belongs to the top ten. The sequenced sample consisted of PBMCs or a T cell subset sorted from them (not recorded which). The receptors derive from an adult woman who had mild COVID-19 (a few samples of this study predate the infection). Cell type and time point are not known.

This clonotype was observed a handful of times. The chain employs TRBV7-2 and TRBJ1-2, with D possibly being TRBD1 (5 bases). This CDR3 has 15 amino acids. Germline loops: CDR1 SGHTA, CDR2 FQGNSA. Deletions cut 4 bases from V and 8 bases from J, with 20 bases between. The CDR3 reads CASSSVRGGSSGYTF. The CDR3 coding sequence is TGTGCCAGCAGCTCCGTCCGGGGGGGATCCTCCGGCTACACCTTC.

The rearrangement joins TRBV7-9 to TRBJ1-5; D not resolved. The V end was cut by 1 base, the J end by 9 bases, with 16 bases between. CDR1 and CDR2 from the germline V gene are SEHNR and FQNEAQ (reference sequence). The CDR3 is 15 residues long. In DNA form, the CDR3 reads TGTGCCAGCAGCTTAGAGGCATCTGTCTTAGGGCCCCAGCATTTT. Translating it yields CASSLEASVLGPQHF.

This clonotype was recorded a few times. The chain links TRBV21-1 to TRBJ2-2; TRBD1 is the table's D call and was not checked against the DNA. TRBV21-1 is classified as a pseudogene. This CDR3 region has 19 residues. CDR3 loop: CASSKAGQGAGSNTGELFF. The CDR3 nucleotides read TGTGCCAGCAGCAAAGCCGGACAGGGGGCAGGTAGTAACACCGGGGAGCTGTTTTTT.

The rearrangement joins TRBV7-9 to TRBJ2-1; perhaps TRBD1 as D (7 bases). The germline V gene has CDR1 SEHNR and CDR2 FQNEAQ (reference sequence). The CDR3 is 14 amino acids. V shed 4 bases and J shed 6 bases, with 13 bases lying between them. CDR3 nucleotide sequence: TGTGCCAGCAGCTCAGCAGGGGGGCTCAATGAGCAGTTCTTC. The encoded protein is CASSSAGGLNEQFF.

The chain couples TRBV11-3 to TRBJ2-3, with D tentatively TRBD2 (6 bases). Germline V CDR1 and CDR2: SGHNT, YENEEA. Between the trimmed V and J ends, which lost 5 bases and 2 bases, there was a span of 23 bases. The CDR3 loop spans 18 amino acids. DNA of the CDR3: TGTGCCAGCAGCGTACGAGGGAGGAGCAGTTGGCCCACAGATACGCAGTATTTT. It codes for CASSVRGRSSWPTDTQYF.

This clonotype was counted ten times or more. The genes are TRBV12-3 or TRBV12-4 and TRBJ2-1; 7 bases align to TRBD1. The CDR3 consists of 19 residues. Trimming removed 6 bases from V and 0 bases from J; junction bases left unmatched: 17. CDR3 loop: CASSSTAGTADSSYNEQFF. DNA of the CDR3: TGTGCCAGCAGCTCTACTGCAGGGACAGCCGATAGCTCCTACAATGAGCAGTTCTTC.

This clonotype has a count of ten or more. This chain connects TRBV27 to TRBJ2-2; tentatively, D is TRBD2 (6 bases). V lost 4 bases to trimming and J lost 1 base, with 19 bases between them. The CDR3 contains 18 residues. Germline V gives CDR1 MNHEY, CDR2 SMNVEV (reference sequence). DNA of the CDR3: TGTGCCAGCAGTTCAGTCTTGTACGGGGGAATGAACACCGGGGAGCTGTTTTTT. Protein: CASSSVLYGGMNTGELFF.

This clonotype was counted between two and nine times. The chain uses TRBV7-8 and TRBJ2-1, with 10 bases fitting TRBD2. Germline CDR1 reads SGHVS; CDR2 reads FQNEAQ. This CDR3 contains 15 residues. V dropped 3 bases and J dropped 5; count of bases not matched to a gene: 4. The CDR3 protein is CASSLVSGRDNEQFF. CDR3 coding DNA: TGTGCCAGCAGCTTGGTCAGCGGGAGGGACAATGAGCAGTTCTTC.

This clonotype showed up just a few times. V usage is TRBV6-1 and J usage is TRBJ2-1; TRBD1 agrees at 8 bases. Germline CDR1 and CDR2: MNHNS and SASEGT. Trimming removed 7 bases from V and 6 bases from J; junction bases left unmatched: 11. CDR3 length: 15 residues. The CDR3 is CASIDRTGKGNEQFF. CDR3 sequence (DNA): TGTGCCAGCATAGATCGGACAGGGAAGGGCAATGAGCAGTTCTTC.

This clonotype appeared a single time. The V call is TRBV30, the J call TRBJ2-1; TRBD2 aligns across 8 bases. CDR1 is GTSNPN and CDR2 is SVGIG in the germline V gene (reference sequence). Germline trimming cut 1 base from V and 4 bases from J; bases unmatched to any gene: 3. This CDR3 spans 14 amino acids. The CDR3 bases are TGTGCCTGGAGTGAGGGCGGGGGGTACAATGAGCAGTTCTTC. This encodes CAWSEGGGYNEQFF.

The table lists this clonotype with a few counts. The chain joins TRBV20-1 to TRBJ1-3, with D unclear. Trimming removed 0 bases at V and 0 bases at J, with 12 bases between. This CDR3 is built from 16 residues. Germline V gene sequence: CDR1 DFQATT, CDR2 SNEGSKA (reference sequence). CDR3 sequence (DNA): TGCAGTGCTAGAGAGGTCCCAAAGGGCTCTGGAAACACCATATATTTT. It translates to CSAREVPKGSGNTIYF.

This clonotype was recorded many times. The gene calls are TRBV9 and TRBJ2-2, with D possibly matching TRBD1 (5 bases). Germline values: CDR1 SGDLS, CDR2 YYNGEE. This CDR3 contains 16 residues. V lost 4 bases to trimming and J lost 3 bases, with 16 bases between them. The DNA of the CDR3 is TGTGCCAGCAGCCTTTCCTCCAGGGTGGACACCGGGGAGCTGTTTTTT. This translates into CASSLSSRVDTGELFF.

V is TRBV6-6 and J is TRBJ1-2; 10 bases agree with TRBD1. Trimming took 5 bases from V and 6 from J; bases not matched to a gene: 6. Per germline, CDR1 MNHNY and CDR2 SVGAGI (reference sequence). The CDR3 has 14 amino acids. The CDR3 DNA follows: TGTGCCAGCAGTCACCTCGGGACAGGGGATGGCTACACCTTC. Residues: CASSHLGTGDGYTF.

This clonotype was found a few times. The rearrangement joins TRBV7-9 to TRBJ1-1; D remains ambiguous. V was shortened by 2 bases and J by 8 bases, with 12 bases between the two germline ends. The CDR3 has 13 amino acids. Germline V gives CDR1 SEHNR, CDR2 FQNEAQ (reference sequence). The CDR3 sequence: CASSLSSGREAFF. The CDR3 DNA follows: TGTGCCAGCAGCTTATCCTCGGGCAGGGAAGCTTTCTTT.

This clonotype has a handful of counts. CDR3 loop: CAWSVSSPLHF. CDR3 sequence (DNA): TGTGCCTGGAGTGTATCTTCACCCCTCCACTTT. This chain connects TRBV30 to TRBJ1-6; unclear D gene. CDR3 length: 11 amino acids. Trimming pared 0 bases from V and 9 bases from J, leaving 3 bases between. CDR1 and CDR2 from the germline V gene are GTSNPN and SVGIG (reference sequence).

The chain joins TRBV13 to TRBJ1-1; TRBD1 aligns across 11 bases. Trimming cost V 5 bases and J 4 bases; bases outside gene matches: 3. There are 14 residues in the CDR3. Looked up from germline, CDR1 is PRHDT and CDR2 is FYEKMQ (reference sequence). CDR3 nucleotides: TGTGCCAGCAGCGGGACAGGGGGGGTCACTGAAGCTTTCTTT. Translated: CASSGTGGVTEAFF.

The chain employs TRBV4-3 and TRBJ2-7, with D unresolved. The CDR3 length is 13 residues. Trimming cost V 1 base and J 6 bases, with 10 bases left between them. The germline V gene encodes CDR1 LGHNA and CDR2 YSLEER. The CDR3 DNA is TGCGCCAGCAGCCAAGGTCTACTACTCGAGCAGTACTTC. Encoded protein: CASSQGLLLEQYF.

The V call is TRBV7-2, the J call TRBJ1-2, with 9 bases aligning to TRBD1. The CDR3 covers 16 residues. J gave up 0 bases and V 4 bases, and 6 bases lay outside the gene matches. The germline V gene encodes CDR1 SGHTA and CDR2 FQGNSA. DNA of the CDR3: TGTGCCAGCAGCTCAGGGACAGGGAAAGCTAACTATGGCTACACCTTC. This codes for CASSSGTGKANYGYTF.

The chain joins TRBV27 to TRBJ2-7, with TRBD2 identical over 8 bases. Germline CDR1 and CDR2: MNHEY and SMNVEV (reference sequence). This CDR3 contains 15 residues. The J segment lost 1 base and the V segment lost 4 bases, leaving 6 bases of the junction unmatched. The CDR3 reads CASSSSQRESYEQYF. The CDR3 DNA sequence: TGTGCCAGCAGTTCCTCCCAGCGGGAGTCCTACGAGCAGTACTTC.